Reported below is one TCR beta chain. Its antigen is as yet unknown. This entry belongs to a study of T cell repertoires in cytomegalovirus infection. Study in general: In the study, CMV epitopes included recently identified HLA-C-restricted and well-studied HLA-B-restricted ones. Matching HLA type and CMV infection were both indicated by public TCR beta signatures.

General study points: Of the TCR beta families, the public ones yielded a cumulative frequency that identified carriers of CMV plus the relevant HLA. It was HLA-C-restricted CMV-specific TCR beta clonotypes that dominated the response ex vivo.

This CDR3 contains 15 residues. CDR1 and CDR2 (germline): MGHRA, YSYEKL. V was cut by 4 bases and J by 1 base, with 11 bases left in between. TCRdb passed the reads through MiXCR, listing each CDR3 protein once. The sample gives about 830,000 distinct CDR3 sequences, approximately 32% of which show up once; roughly an eighth is in the top ten. V is TRBV4-1 and J is TRBJ2-1, with D perhaps matching TRBD2 (6 bases). This TCR was sampled from a human donor in good health (CMV status not recorded). Some clones in this sample may be carry-over from other donors' samples. Source: cultured CD8+ T cells from PBMCs, taken from culture after CMV antigen stimulation. CDR3 loop: CASSRTAGSYNEQFF. CDR3 in DNA: TGCGCCAGCAGCCGAACGGCGGGATCCTACAATGAGCAGTTCTTC.